The 21 T cell receptor beta chains given below trace back to one sample, sequenced in a study of radiotherapy plus CTLA-4 blockade in lung cancer. Method: immunoSEQ multiplex PCR; TCRdb's copy keeps in-frame clones and lacks some. This table has roughly 60,000 clones, 65% to 85% appearing once. The sequenced sample was peripheral blood, obtained from a patient treated with radiotherapy plus ipilimumab. The receptor source for this set is a human donor with non-small cell lung cancer who had a complete response to radiotherapy plus ipilimumab.

The chain uses TRBV4-2 and TRBJ2-7; the D gene is possibly TRBD1 (8 bases). This CDR3 spans 14 amino acids. Per germline, CDR1 LGHNA and CDR2 YNFKEQ. V shed 4 bases and J shed 2 bases, with 12 bases lying between them. This chain's CDR3 is CASSPQGGAYEQYF. CDR3 DNA: TGTGCCAGCAGCCCACAGGGGGGGGCCTACGAGCAGTACTTC.

This clone appeared a few times. V and J are TRBV12-5 and TRBJ1-1, with D possibly TRBD1 on 5 matching bases. The CDR3 extends over 12 amino acids. Germline V CDR1 and CDR2: LGHNT, FRNRAP. Trimming took off 6 bases at V and 7 bases at J, with 12 bases between the two ends. The DNA for the CDR3 is TGTGCTAGTGGGTGGGGCGTAGGTGAAGCTTTCTTT. It encodes CASGWGVGEAFF.

CDR3 DNA: TGCAGCGTTGAGGGACAGGGGGGCGTTGGGCAGTACTTC. Translating it yields CSVEGQGGVGQYF. The chain is built from TRBV29-1 and TRBJ2-7, with 11 bases lining up with TRBD1. Per the germline V gene, CDR1 is SQVTM and CDR2 is ANQGSEA. With V trimmed by 3 bases and J by 9 bases, 7 bases remained unmatched. The CDR3 is made up of 13 amino acids.

The V gene is TRBV10-1, the J gene TRBJ1-4; D remains unclear. Germline-derived CDR1 and CDR2 are WNHNN and SYGVQD (reference sequence). Deletions cut 0 bases from V and 5 bases from J, with 7 bases between. The CDR3 totals 14 residues. The CDR3 DNA is TGCGCCAGCAGTGAGTCGAGCGGGAATGAAAAACTGTTTTTT. Its translation: CASSESSGNEKLFF.

The chain joins TRBV4-1 to TRBJ1-4, with TRBD1 as a possible D gene (6 bases). The germline V gene has CDR1 MGHRA and CDR2 YSYEKL. The CDR3 totals 15 residues. Trimming cost V 5 bases and J 8 bases, with 18 bases left between them. The CDR3: CASSVLGQGSEKLFF. CDR3 in DNA: TGCGCCAGCAGCGTCCTGGGGCAGGGGAGCGAAAAACTGTTTTTT.

The V call is TRBV6-6, the J call TRBJ1-2; the match to TRBD1 covers 8 bases. Germline V gene sequence: CDR1 MNHNY, CDR2 SVGAGI (reference sequence). This CDR3 has 13 residues. The V gene end was trimmed by 2 bases and the J gene end by 5 bases; junction bases not matched to a gene: 1. As DNA, the CDR3 is TGTGCCAGCAGTTACGACAGGGGATATGGCTACACCTTC. This translates into CASSYDRGYGYTF.

This clone has more than one count but fewer than ten. As DNA, the CDR3 is TGTGCCAGCACCAACAGGGACAGTGGTGGCTACACCTTC. It encodes CASTNRDSGGYTF. V usage is TRBV7-2 and J usage is TRBJ1-2, with 7 positions matching TRBD1. Germline lookup yields CDR1 SGHTA and CDR2 FQGNSA. The CDR3 sequence is 13 residues long. With V trimmed by 7 bases and J by 7 bases, 9 bases remained unmatched.

V usage is TRBV7-2 and J usage is TRBJ2-6, with TRBD1 identical over 7 bases. Germline CDR1 and CDR2: SGHTA and FQGNSA. The CDR3 runs 15 residues. The V gene end was trimmed by 4 bases and the J gene end by 4 bases; junction bases not matched to a gene: 4. The chain's CDR3 is CASSSTGFGANVLTF. CDR3 sequence (DNA): TGTGCCAGCAGCTCGACAGGGTTCGGGGCCAACGTCCTGACTTTC.

The V and J genes are TRBV5-4 and TRBJ2-1, with TRBD1 as a possible D gene (6 bases). CDR3 size: 16 residues. V gave up 5 bases and J gave up 4 bases, with 19 bases separating them. Germline V gene data show CDR1 as SGHNT and CDR2 as YYREEE (reference sequence). The CDR3 spells CASSVPPTQGYNEQFF. The DNA for the CDR3 is TGTGCCAGCAGTGTACCTCCCACCCAGGGGTACAATGAGCAGTTCTTC.

This clone was observed a few times. The chain has TRBV19 and TRBJ2-1; 12 bases align to TRBD2. Germline V gives CDR1 LNHDA, CDR2 SQIVND (reference sequence). V dropped 6 bases and J dropped 0; count of bases not matched to a gene: 9. The CDR3 is made up of 18 amino acids. The DNA for the CDR3 is TGTGCCAGTAGCCTAACTAGCGGGGGGACCGGCTCCTACAATGAGCAGTTCTTC. This codes for CASSLTSGGTGSYNEQFF.

The rearrangement links TRBV29-1 to TRBJ2-2; D may be TRBD1 (6 bases). V was pared by 0 bases and J by 1 base, with 12 bases between. Germline CDR1 is SQVTM and CDR2 is ANQGSEA. The CDR3 is 16 residues long. Here the CDR3 reads CSVEDLRGQNTGELFF. The CDR3 DNA reads as TGCAGCGTTGAAGATCTTAGGGGACAGAACACCGGGGAGCTGTTTTTT.

This clone showed up just once. This sequence joins TRBV5-6 and TRBJ2-3; 10 bases map to TRBD2. Germline-derived CDR1 and CDR2 are SGHDT and YYEEEE. V shed 4 bases, J shed 2 bases, and the junction held 7 bases outside the gene matches. CDR3 length: 16 amino acids. CDR3 residues: CASSRLAGDFTDTQYF. CDR3 DNA: TGTGCCAGCAGCCGACTAGCGGGCGATTTCACAGATACGCAGTATTTT.

The rearrangement links TRBV6-1 to TRBJ1-2; TRBD1 agrees at 11 bases. The CDR3 loop spans 16 amino acids. Per germline, CDR1 MNHNS and CDR2 SASEGT. V lost 6 bases and J lost 8; bases outside the gene matches: 14. The CDR3 sequence: CASREPNPGQGDGYTF. The CDR3 region has the DNA TGTGCCAGCAGGGAACCTAACCCGGGACAGGGGGACGGCTACACCTTC.

The chain uses TRBV9 and TRBJ1-6, with a weak D call TRBD1 (5 bases). Deletions cut 0 bases from V and 8 bases from J, with 6 bases between. CDR3 length: 13 amino acids. Looked up from germline, CDR1 is SGDLS and CDR2 is YYNGEE. CDR3 loop: CASSVVTDSPLHF. The CDR3 region has the DNA TGTGCCAGCAGCGTAGTGACAGATTCACCCCTCCACTTT.

Within the sample, this clone is medium-sized. The rearrangement joins TRBV19 to TRBJ1-5; TRBD1 aligns across 8 bases. This CDR3 has 15 residues. Germline V gives CDR1 LNHDA, CDR2 SQIVND (reference sequence). The junction had 6 bases not matched to a gene; V was cut back by 4 bases and J by 4 bases. CDR3 DNA: TGTGCCAGTAGTAGGGGTTACAGGGGGAATCAGCCCCAGCATTTT. Translation: CASSRGYRGNQPQHF.

The J gene is TRBJ2-1, the V gene TRBV15; 9 nucleotides agree with TRBD2. CDR3 length equals 16 residues. From germline, CDR1 is LNHNV and CDR2 YYDKDF (reference sequence). The trim removed 6 bases at V and 8 bases at J, leaving 14 bases unmatched. CDR3: CATRGSGAGGLYEQFF. CDR3 nucleotide sequence: TGTGCCACCAGGGGGTCGGGGGCGGGGGGGCTCTATGAGCAGTTCTTC.

The chain employs TRBV4-3 and TRBJ1-4, with a possible D match to TRBD1 (5 bases). Trimming shortened V by 1 base and J by 0 bases, and 12 bases separated the two germline ends. The CDR3 extends over 17 amino acids. Germline V lookup: CDR1 LGHNA, CDR2 YSLEER. CDR3 sequence reads: CASSQGGWGATNEKLFF. The CDR3 bases are TGCGCCAGCAGCCAAGGGGGCTGGGGTGCAACTAATGAAAAACTGTTTTTT.

The chain links TRBV28 to TRBJ2-1, with 7 bases aligning to TRBD2. Trimming at V came to 5 bases and at J to 3 bases, leaving 1 base not matched to a gene. The germline CDR1 and CDR2 sequences are MDHEN and SYDVKM. This CDR3 comprises 13 residues. The CDR3 loop reads CASSGTNYNEQFF. For the CDR3, the DNA is TGTGCCAGCAGTGGGACTAACTACAATGAGCAGTTCTTC.

A few counts support this clone. The rearrangement joins TRBV7-2 to TRBJ2-4, with TRBD1 matching 7 bases. Germline V gene lookup returns CDR1 SGHTA and CDR2 FQGNSA. This CDR3 has 17 residues. The V segment lost 5 bases and the J segment 3 bases; nucleotides outside the gene matches: 13. CDR3: CASSAIGTVRVKNIQYF. The CDR3, as DNA: TGTGCCAGCAGCGCCATAGGGACAGTGAGGGTCAAAAACATTCAGTACTTC.

The rearrangement links TRBV18 to TRBJ1-2; no reliable D call. Germline CDR1 and CDR2: KGHSH and LQKENI. This CDR3 has 13 amino acids. V gave up 2 bases and J gave up 7 bases, with 11 bases separating them. CDR3 bases: TGTGCCAGCTCACCATTTAATGAGGGTGGCTACACCTTC. Its translation: CASSPFNEGGYTF.

This rearrangement joins TRBV30 to TRBJ1-2, with TRBD1 matching 8 bases. V lost 7 bases, J lost 4 bases, and 5 bases stayed unmatched. Germline V lookup: CDR1 GTSNPN, CDR2 SVGIG (reference sequence). The length of the CDR3 is 12 residues. CDR3 in amino acids: CASGQGSYGYTF. CDR3 nucleotide sequence: TGTGCCTCCGGACAGGGAAGCTATGGCTACACCTTC.